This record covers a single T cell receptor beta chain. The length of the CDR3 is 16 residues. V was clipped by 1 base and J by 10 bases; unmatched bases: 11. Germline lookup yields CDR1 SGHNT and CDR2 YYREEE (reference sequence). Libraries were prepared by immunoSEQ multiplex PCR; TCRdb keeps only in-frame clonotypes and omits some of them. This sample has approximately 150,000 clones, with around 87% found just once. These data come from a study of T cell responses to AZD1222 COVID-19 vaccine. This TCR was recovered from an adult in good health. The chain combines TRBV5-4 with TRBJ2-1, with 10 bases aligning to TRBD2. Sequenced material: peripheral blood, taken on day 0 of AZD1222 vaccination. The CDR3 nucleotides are TGTGCCAGCAGCTTGAGTCCTAGCGGGAGCCGCGGGGAGCAGTTCTTC. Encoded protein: CASSLSPSGSRGEQFF.